This TCR beta chain was obtained from a study of T-cell reconstitution after alpha-beta-depleted transplantation in children. Study conclusions and caveats: The main origin of T-cell counts and diversity one year after transplant was newly produced T cells. Recipient T cells and thymic progenitors that survived were the source of the high TCRbeta diversity seen at day 60 in some patients. About two months after transplant, alpha-beta T cells reportedly came from several hundred expanded graft clones.

Trimming stripped 6 bases from V and 2 bases from J, with 5 bases between. Looked up from germline, CDR1 is SGHDT and CDR2 is YYEEEE. CDR3 length equals 12 residues. With respect to this clonotype: Its specificity is not known. Given a much more abundant clone one base away, this may be a read error.

Unique molecular identifiers were incorporated when the TCRbeta library was constructed. MiXCR was run by TCRdb on the PCR reads, yielding one entry per CDR3 protein. The top ten clones hold around 24% of a sample with approximately 120,000 distinct CDR3 sequences, 9.5% to 10% of them seen once. The clonotype originates from a girl younger than two who had a stem cell transplant for combined immunodeficiency, so the T cells may come from the graft donor. The chain joins TRBV5-6 to TRBJ2-2; D remains unclear. Material: PBMCs, mostly from graft donor cells, obtained 180 days after TCRalphabeta/CD19-depleted stem cell transplant. The CDR3 sequence: CASIDNTGELFF. Here the CDR3 DNA reads TGTGCCAGCATCGACAACACCGGGGAGCTGTTTTTT.